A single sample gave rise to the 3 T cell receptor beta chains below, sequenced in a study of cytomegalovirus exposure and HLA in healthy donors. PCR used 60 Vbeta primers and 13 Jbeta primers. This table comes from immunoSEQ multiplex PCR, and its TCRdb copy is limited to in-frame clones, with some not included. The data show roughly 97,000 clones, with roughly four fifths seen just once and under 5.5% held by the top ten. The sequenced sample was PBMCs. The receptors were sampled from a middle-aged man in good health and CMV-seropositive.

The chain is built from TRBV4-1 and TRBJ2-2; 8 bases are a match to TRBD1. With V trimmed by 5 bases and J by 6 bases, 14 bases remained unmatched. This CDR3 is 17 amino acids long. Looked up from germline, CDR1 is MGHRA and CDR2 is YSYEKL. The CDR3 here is CASSVVTGQAVAGELFF. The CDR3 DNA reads TGCGCCAGCAGCGTAGTAACGGGACAGGCCGTGGCCGGGGAGCTGTTTTTT.

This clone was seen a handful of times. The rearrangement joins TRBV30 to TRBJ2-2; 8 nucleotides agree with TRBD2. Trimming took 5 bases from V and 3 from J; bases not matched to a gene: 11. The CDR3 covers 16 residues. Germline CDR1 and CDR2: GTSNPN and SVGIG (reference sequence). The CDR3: CAWDHLRGVDTGELFF. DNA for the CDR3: TGTGCCTGGGACCATCTGCGGGGGGTAGACACCGGGGAGCTGTTTTTT.

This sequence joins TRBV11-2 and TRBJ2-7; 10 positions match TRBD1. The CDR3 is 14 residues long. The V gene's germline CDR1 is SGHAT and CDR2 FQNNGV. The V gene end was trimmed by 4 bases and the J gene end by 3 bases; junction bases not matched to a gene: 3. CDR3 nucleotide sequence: TGTGCCAGCAGCTCGGGACAGGGGAACTACGAGCAGTACTTC. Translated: CASSSGQGNYEQYF.